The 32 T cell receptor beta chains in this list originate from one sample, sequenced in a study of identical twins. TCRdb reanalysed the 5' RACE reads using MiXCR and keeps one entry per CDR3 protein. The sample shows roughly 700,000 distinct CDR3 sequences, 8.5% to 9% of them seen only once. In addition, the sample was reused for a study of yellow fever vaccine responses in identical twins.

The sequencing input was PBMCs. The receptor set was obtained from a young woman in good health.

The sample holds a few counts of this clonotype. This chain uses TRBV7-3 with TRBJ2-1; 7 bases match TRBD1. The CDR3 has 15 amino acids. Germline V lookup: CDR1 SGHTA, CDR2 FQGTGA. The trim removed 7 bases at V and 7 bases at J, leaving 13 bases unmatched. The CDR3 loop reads CASTPGPQQGNEQFF. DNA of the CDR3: TGTGCCAGCACTCCGGGACCCCAACAGGGGAATGAGCAGTTCTTC.

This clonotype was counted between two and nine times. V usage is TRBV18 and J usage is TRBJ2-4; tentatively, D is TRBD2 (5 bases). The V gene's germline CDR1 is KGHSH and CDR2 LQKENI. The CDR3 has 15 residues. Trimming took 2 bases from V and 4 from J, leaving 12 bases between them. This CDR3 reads CASSPVGGGKNIQYF. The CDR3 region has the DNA TGTGCCAGCTCACCAGTTGGAGGTGGGAAAAACATTCAGTACTTC.

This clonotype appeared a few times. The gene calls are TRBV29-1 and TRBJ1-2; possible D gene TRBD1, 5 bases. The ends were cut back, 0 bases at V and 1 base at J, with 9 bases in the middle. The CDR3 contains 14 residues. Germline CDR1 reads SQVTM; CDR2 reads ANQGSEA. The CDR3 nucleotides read TGCAGCGTTGAAGATTGGGGGGTTAACTATGGCTACACCTTC. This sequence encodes CSVEDWGVNYGYTF.

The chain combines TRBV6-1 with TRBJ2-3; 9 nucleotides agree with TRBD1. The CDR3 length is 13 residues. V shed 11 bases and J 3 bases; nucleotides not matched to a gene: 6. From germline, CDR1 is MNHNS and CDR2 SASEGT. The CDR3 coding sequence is TGTGCCCTATCGACAGGGGGGACAGATACGCAGTATTTT. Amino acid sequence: CALSTGGTDTQYF.

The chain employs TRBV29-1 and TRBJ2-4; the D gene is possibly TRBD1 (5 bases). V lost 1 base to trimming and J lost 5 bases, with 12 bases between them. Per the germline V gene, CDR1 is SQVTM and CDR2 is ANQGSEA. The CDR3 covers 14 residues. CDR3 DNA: TGCAGCGTTGAAGGGCAGGGAAACCAAAACATTCAGTACTTC. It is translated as CSVEGQGNQNIQYF.

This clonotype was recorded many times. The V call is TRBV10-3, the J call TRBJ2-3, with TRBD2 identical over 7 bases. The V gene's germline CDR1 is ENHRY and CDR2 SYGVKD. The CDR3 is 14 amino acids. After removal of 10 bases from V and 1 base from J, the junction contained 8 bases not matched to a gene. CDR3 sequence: CATEGREGTDTQYF. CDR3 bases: TGTGCCACCGAAGGTCGGGAGGGCACAGATACGCAGTATTTT.

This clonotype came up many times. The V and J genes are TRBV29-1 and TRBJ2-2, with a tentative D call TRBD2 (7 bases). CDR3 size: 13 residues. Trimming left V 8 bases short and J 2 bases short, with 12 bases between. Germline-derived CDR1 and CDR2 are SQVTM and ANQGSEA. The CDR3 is CSFGGANTGELFF. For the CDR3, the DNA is TGCAGCTTTGGGGGGGCTAACACCGGGGAGCTGTTTTTT.

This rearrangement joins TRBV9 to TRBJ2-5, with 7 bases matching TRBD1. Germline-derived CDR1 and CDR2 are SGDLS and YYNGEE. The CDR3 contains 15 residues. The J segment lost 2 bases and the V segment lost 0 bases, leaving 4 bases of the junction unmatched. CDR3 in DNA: TGTGCCAGCAGCGTAGATGTCAGGGGGCAAGAGACCCAGTACTTC. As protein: CASSVDVRGQETQYF.

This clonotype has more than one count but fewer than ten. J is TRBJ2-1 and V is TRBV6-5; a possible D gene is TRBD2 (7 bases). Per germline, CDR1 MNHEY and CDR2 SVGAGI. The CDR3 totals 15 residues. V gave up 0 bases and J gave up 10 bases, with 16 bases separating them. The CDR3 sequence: CASSYSGTGRGEQFF. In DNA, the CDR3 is TGTGCCAGCAGTTACTCCGGGACTGGGAGGGGGGAGCAGTTCTTC.

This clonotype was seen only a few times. CDR3 sequence (DNA): TGCGCCAGCAGCCACGGACTAGCGGCGGGCGGGGAGCTGTTTTTT. Protein sequence: CASSHGLAAGGELFF. J is TRBJ2-2 and V is TRBV5-1; 10 bases are shared with TRBD2. This CDR3 region has 15 residues. Trimming removed 4 bases from V and 7 bases from J; junction bases left unmatched: 7. The V gene's germline CDR1 is SGHRS and CDR2 YFSETQ.

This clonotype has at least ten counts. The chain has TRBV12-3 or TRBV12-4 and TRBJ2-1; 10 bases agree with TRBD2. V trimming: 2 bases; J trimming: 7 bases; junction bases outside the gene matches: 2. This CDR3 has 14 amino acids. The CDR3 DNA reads TGTGCCAGCAGTTTAAGCGGGGGGGTAAATGAGCAGTTCTTC. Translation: CASSLSGGVNEQFF.

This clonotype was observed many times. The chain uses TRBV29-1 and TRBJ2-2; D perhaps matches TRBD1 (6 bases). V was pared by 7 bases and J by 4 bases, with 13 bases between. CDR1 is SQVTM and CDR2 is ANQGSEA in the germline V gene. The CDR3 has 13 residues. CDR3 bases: TGCAGCGCGAGGGGGAGTGGCACCGGGGAGCTGTTTTTT. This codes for CSARGSGTGELFF.

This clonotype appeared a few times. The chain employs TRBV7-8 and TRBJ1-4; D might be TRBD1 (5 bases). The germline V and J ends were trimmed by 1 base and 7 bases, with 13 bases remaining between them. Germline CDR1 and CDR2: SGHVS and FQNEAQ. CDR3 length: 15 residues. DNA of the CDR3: TGTGCCAGCAGCTTAGAGGACGGGGGGGGTGAAAAACTGTTTTTT. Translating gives CASSLEDGGGEKLFF.

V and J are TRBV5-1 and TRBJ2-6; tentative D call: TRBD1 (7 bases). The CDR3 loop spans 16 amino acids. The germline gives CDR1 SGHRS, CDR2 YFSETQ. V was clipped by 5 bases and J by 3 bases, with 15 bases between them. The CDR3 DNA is TGCGCCAGCAGGCCTCAGGGGGGAGGTGGGGCCAACGTCCTGACTTTC. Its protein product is CASRPQGGGGANVLTF. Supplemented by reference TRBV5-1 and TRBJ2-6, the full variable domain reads KAGVTQTPRYLIKTRGQQVTLSCSPISGHRSVSWYQQTPGQGLQFLFEYFSETQRNKGNFPGRFSGRQFSNSRSEMNVSTLELGDSALYLCASRPQGGGGANVLTFGAGSRLTVL.

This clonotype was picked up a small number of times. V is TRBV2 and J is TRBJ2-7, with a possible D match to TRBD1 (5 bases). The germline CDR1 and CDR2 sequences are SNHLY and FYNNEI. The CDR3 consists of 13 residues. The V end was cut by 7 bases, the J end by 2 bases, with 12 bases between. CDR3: CASTDSVTYEQYF. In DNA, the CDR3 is TGTGCCAGCACCGACAGTGTCACCTACGAGCAGTACTTC. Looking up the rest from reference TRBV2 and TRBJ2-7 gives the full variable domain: EPEVTQTPSHQVTQMGQEVILRCVPISNHLYFYWYRQILGQKVEFLVSFYNNEISEKSEIFDDQFSVERPDGSNFTLKIRSTKLEDSAMYFCASTDSVTYEQYFGPGTRLTVT.

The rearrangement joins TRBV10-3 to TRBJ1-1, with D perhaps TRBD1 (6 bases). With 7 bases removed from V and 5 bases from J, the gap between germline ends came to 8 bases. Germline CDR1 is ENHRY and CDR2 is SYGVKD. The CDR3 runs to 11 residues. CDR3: CAIMGTTEAFF. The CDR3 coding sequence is TGTGCCATCATGGGGACAACTGAAGCTTTCTTT.

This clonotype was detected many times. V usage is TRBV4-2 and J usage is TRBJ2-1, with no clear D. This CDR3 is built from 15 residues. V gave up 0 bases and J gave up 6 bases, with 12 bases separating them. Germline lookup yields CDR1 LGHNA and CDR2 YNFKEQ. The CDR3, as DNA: TGTGCCAGCAGCCAAGATCTAGGGTTGGGCAATGAGCAGTTCTTC. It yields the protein CASSQDLGLGNEQFF.

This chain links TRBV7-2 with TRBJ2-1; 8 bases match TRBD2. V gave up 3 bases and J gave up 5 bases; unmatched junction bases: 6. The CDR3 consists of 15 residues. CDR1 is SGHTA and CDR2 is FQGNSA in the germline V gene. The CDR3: CASSFGAGGDNEQFF. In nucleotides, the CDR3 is TGTGCCAGCAGCTTCGGCGCGGGGGGCGACAATGAGCAGTTCTTC.

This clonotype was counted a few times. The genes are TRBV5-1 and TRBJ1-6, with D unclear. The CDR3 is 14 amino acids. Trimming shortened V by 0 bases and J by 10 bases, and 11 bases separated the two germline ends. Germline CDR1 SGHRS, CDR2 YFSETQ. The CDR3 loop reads CASSLGQRESPLHF. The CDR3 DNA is TGCGCCAGCAGCTTGGGCCAGCGGGAGTCACCCCTCCACTTT.

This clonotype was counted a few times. The CDR3 spells CSATLEDLYNEQFF. The CDR3 nucleotides are TGCAGTGCTACTCTTGAGGACCTATACAATGAGCAGTTCTTC. This chain connects TRBV20-1 to TRBJ2-1, with D hard to call. CDR1 and CDR2 (germline): DFQATT, SNEGSKA (reference sequence). The V end lost 4 bases, the J end lost 4 bases, and 14 bases lay between the germline ends. CDR3 length equals 14 residues.

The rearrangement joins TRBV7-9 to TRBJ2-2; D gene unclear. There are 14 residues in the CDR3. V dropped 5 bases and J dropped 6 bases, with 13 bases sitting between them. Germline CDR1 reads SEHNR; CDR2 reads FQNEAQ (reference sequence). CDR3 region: CASSPLDWSGELFF. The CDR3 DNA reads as TGTGCCAGCAGCCCCCTCGACTGGTCCGGGGAGCTGTTTTTT. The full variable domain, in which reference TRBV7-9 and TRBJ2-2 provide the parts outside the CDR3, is DTGVSQNPRHKITKRGQNVTFRCDPISEHNRLYWYRQTLGQGPEFLTYFQNEAQLEKSRLLSDRFSAERPKGSFSTLEIQRTEQGDSAMYLCASSPLDWSGELFFGEGSRLTVL.

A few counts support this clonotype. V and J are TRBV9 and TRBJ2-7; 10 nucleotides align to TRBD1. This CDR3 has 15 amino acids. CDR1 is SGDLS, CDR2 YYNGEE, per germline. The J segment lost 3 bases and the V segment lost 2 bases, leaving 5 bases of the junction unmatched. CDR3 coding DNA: TGTGCCAGCAGCGTGGGACAGGGGAAGCTCTACGAGCAGTACTTC. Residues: CASSVGQGKLYEQYF.

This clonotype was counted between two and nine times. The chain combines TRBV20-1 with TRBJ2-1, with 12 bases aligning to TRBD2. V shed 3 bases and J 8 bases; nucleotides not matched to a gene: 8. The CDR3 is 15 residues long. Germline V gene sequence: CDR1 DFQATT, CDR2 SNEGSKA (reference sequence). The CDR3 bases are TGCAGTGCTAGTTTGTCTAGCGGGAGGGCCGATGAGCAGTTCTTC. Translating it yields CSASLSSGRADEQFF.

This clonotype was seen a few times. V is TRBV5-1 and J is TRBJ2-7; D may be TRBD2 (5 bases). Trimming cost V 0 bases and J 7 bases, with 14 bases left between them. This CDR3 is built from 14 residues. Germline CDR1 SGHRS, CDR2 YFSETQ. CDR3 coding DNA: TGCGCCAGCAGCTTGGAGGTAGCGAGGTGGGAGCAGTACTTC. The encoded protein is CASSLEVARWEQYF.

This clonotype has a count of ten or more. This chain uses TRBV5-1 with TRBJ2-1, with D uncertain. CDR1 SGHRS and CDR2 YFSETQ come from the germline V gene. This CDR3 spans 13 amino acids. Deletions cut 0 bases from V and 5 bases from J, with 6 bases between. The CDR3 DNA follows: TGCGCCAGCAGCTTGGTGGTAGACAATGAGCAGTTCTTC. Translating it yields CASSLVVDNEQFF.

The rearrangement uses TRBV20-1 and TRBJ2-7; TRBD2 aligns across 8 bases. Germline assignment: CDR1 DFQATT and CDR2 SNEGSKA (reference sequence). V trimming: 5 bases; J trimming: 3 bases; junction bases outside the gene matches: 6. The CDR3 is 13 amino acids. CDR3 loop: CSAPGGANYEQYF. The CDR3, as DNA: TGCAGTGCTCCCGGGGGGGCGAACTACGAGCAGTACTTC.

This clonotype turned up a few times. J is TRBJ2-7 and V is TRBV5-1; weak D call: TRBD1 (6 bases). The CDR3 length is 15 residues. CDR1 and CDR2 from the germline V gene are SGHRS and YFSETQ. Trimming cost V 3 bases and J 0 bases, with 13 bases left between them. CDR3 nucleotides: TGCGCCAGCAGCTCATCCGGGACAAGCTCCTACGAGCAGTACTTC. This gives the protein CASSSSGTSSYEQYF. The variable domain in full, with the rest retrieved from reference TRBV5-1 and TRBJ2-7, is KAGVTQTPRYLIKTRGQQVTLSCSPISGHRSVSWYQQTPGQGLQFLFEYFSETQRNKGNFPGRFSGRQFSNSRSEMNVSTLELGDSALYLCASSSSGTSSYEQYFGPGTRLTVT.

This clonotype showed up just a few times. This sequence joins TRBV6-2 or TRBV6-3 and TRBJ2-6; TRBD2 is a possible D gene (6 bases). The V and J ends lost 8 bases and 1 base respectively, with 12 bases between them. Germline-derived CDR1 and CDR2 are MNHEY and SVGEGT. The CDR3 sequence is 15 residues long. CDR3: CASYLGGSGANVLTF. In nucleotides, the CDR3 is TGTGCCAGCTATCTCGGGGGTTCTGGGGCCAACGTCCTGACTTTC.

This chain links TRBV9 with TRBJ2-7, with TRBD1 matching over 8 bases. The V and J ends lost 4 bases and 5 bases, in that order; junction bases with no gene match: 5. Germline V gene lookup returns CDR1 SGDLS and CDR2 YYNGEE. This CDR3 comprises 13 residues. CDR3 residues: CASSSRGLDEQYF. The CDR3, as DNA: TGTGCCAGCAGCAGCAGGGGGCTCGACGAGCAGTACTTC.

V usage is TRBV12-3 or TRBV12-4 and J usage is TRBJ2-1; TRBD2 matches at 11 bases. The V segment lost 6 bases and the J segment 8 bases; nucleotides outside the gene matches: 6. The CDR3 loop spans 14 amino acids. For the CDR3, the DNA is TGTGCCAGCAGCTCTAGCGGGGGGATTTATGAGCAGTTCTTC. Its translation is CASSSSGGIYEQFF.

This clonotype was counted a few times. The CDR3 region has the DNA TGTGCCAGCAGCTTAGAAGTGCTCGGGACAGAGAACACTGAAGCTTTCTTT. Protein product: CASSLEVLGTENTEAFF. The chain couples TRBV11-2 to TRBJ1-1; 7 bases are shared with TRBD1. CDR3 length: 17 amino acids. The junction had 8 bases not matched to a gene; V was cut back by 0 bases and J by 1 base. Germline V gene lookup returns CDR1 SGHAT and CDR2 FQNNGV. The entire variable domain, with the rest obtained from reference TRBV11-2 and TRBJ1-1, is as follows: EAGVAQSPRYKIIEKRQSVAFWCNPISGHATLYWYQQILGQGPKLLIQFQNNGVVDDSQLPKDRFSAERLKGVDSTLKIQPAKLEDSAVYLCASSLEVLGTENTEAFFGQGTRLTVV.

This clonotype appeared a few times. The CDR3 coding sequence is TGCGCCAGCAGCGCCGCGGGGGGCTCCTCCTACGAGCAGTACTTC. It yields the protein CASSAAGGSSYEQYF. This chain joins TRBV5-1 and TRBJ2-7; 8 nucleotides align to TRBD2. Germline V gene sequence: CDR1 SGHRS, CDR2 YFSETQ. Losses at the gene ends were 4 bases for V and 0 bases for J; bases not matched to a gene: 6. This CDR3 contains 15 residues.